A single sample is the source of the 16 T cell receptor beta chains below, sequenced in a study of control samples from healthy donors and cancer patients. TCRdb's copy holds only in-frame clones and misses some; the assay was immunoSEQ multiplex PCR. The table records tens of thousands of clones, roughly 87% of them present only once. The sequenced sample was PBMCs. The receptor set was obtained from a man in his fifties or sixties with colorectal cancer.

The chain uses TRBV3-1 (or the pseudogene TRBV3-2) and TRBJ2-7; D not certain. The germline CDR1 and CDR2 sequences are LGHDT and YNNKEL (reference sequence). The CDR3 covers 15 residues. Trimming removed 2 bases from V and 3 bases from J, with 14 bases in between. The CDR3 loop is CASSQLSGPSYEQYF. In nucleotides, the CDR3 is TGTGCCAGCAGCCAACTATCCGGACCCAGCTACGAGCAGTACTTC.

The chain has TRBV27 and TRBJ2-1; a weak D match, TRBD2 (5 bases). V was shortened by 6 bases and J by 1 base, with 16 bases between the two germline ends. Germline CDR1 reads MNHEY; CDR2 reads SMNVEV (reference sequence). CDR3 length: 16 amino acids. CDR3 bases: TGTGCCAGCAGGCCCACGACTACCCCATCCTACAATGAGCAGTTCTTC. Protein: CASRPTTTPSYNEQFF.

The CDR3 here is CAISGQGGHNEQFF. The CDR3 DNA is TGTGCCATCAGTGGACAGGGAGGCCACAATGAGCAGTTCTTC. J is TRBJ2-1 and V is TRBV10-3; D perhaps matches TRBD1 (7 bases). This CDR3 contains 14 residues. CDR1 is ENHRY, CDR2 SYGVKD, per germline. V lost 4 bases, J lost 5 bases, and 12 bases lay in between.

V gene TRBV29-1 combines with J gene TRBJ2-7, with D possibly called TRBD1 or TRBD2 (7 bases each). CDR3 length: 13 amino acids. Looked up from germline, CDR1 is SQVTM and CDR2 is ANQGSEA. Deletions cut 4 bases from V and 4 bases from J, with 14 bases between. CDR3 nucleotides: TGCAGCGTTGCCAGGGGGGGGTCATACGAGCAGTACTTC. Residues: CSVARGGSYEQYF.

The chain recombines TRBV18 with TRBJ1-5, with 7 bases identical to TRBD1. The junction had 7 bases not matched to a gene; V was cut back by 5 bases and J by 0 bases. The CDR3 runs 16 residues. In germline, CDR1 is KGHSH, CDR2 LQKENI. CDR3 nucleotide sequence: TGTGCCAGCTCATCTCAGGGGGGGTATAGCAATCAGCCCCAGCATTTT. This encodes CASSSQGGYSNQPQHF.

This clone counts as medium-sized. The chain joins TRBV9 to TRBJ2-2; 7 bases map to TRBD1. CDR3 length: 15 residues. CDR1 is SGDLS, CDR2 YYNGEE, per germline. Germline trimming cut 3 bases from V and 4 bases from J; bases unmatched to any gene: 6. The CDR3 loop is CASSATTGRTGELFF. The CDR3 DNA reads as TGTGCCAGCAGCGCCACGACAGGGCGCACCGGGGAGCTGTTTTTT.

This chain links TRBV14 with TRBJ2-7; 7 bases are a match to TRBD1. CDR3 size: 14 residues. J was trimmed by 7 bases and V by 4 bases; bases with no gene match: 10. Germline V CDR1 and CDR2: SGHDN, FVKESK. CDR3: CASSLDRDVREQYF. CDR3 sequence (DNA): TGTGCCAGCAGCCTTGACAGGGACGTGCGTGAGCAGTACTTC.

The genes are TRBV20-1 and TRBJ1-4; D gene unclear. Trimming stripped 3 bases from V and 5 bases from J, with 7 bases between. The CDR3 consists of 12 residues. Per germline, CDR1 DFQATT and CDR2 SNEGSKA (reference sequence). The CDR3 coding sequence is TGCAGTGCTAGTTTGGGGAATGAAAAACTGTTTTTT. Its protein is CSASLGNEKLFF.

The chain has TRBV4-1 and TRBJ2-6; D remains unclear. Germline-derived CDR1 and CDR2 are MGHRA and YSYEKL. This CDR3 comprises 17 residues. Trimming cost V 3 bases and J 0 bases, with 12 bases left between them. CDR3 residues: CASSQAEGISGANVLTF. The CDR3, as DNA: TGCGCCAGCAGCCAGGCCGAAGGAATCTCTGGGGCCAACGTCCTGACTTTC.

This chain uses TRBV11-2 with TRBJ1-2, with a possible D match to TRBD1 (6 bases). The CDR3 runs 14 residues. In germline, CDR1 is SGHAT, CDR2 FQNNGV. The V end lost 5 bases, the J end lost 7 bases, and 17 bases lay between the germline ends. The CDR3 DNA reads TGTGCCAGCAGCGGACAGTGGGTGGTAGGTGGCTACACCTTC. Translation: CASSGQWVVGGYTF.

In DNA, the CDR3 is TGTGCCAGCAGCAAACAGGGTAGCGTTTCAGATTCACCCCTCCACTTT. It translates to CASSKQGSVSDSPLHF. This chain connects TRBV11-3 to TRBJ1-6; tentative D call: TRBD1 (6 bases). This CDR3 contains 16 residues. Trimming removed 5 bases at V and 8 bases at J, with 19 bases between. Germline V gives CDR1 SGHNT, CDR2 YENEEA.

The CDR3 sequence is CAWYLERGNGYTF. The DNA of the CDR3 is TGTGCCTGGTATCTCGAGAGGGGGAATGGCTACACCTTC. The rearrangement uses TRBV30 and TRBJ1-2, with D perhaps matching TRBD1 (6 bases). Germline V gives CDR1 GTSNPN, CDR2 SVGIG (reference sequence). CDR3 size: 13 residues. Trimming cost V 5 bases and J 6 bases, with 16 bases left between them. Drawing the rest from reference TRBV30 and TRBJ1-2, the complete variable domain is SQTIHQWPATLVQPVGSPLSLECTVEGTSNPNLYWYRQAAGRGLQLLFYSVGIGQISSEVPQNLSASRPQDRQFILSSKKLLLSDSGFYLCAWYLERGNGYTFGSGTRLTVV.

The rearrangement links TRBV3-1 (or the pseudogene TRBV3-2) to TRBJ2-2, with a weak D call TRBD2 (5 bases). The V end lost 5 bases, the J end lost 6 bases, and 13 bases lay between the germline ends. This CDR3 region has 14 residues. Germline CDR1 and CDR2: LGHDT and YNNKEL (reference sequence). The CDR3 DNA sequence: TGTGCCAGCAGCACATCACTAGTGGCCGGGGAGCTGTTTTTT. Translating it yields CASSTSLVAGELFF.

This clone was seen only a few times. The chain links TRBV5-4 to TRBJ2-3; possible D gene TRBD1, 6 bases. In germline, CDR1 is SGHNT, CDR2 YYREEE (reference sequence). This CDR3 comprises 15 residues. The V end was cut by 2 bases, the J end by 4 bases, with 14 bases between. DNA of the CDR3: TGTGCCAGCAGCTTAACTCAGGGGAGCGCAGATACGCAGTATTTT. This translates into CASSLTQGSADTQYF. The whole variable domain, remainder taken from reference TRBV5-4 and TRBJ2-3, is ETGVTQSPTHLIKTRGQQVTLRCSSQSGHNTVSWYQQALGQGPQFIFQYYREEENGRGNFPPRFSGLQFPNYSSELNVNALELDDSALYLCASSLTQGSADTQYFGPGTRLTVL.

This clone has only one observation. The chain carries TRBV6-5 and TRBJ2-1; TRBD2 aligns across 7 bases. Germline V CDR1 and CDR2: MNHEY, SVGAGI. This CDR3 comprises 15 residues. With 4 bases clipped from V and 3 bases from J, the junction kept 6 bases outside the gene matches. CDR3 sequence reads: CASSSGPSGYNEQFF. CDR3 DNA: TGTGCCAGCAGTTCGGGTCCTAGCGGCTACAATGAGCAGTTCTTC.

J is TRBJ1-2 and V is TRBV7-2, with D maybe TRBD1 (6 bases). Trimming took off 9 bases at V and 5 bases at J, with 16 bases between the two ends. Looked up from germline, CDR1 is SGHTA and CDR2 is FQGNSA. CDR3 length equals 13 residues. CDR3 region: CASGGQMGYGYTF. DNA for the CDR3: TGTGCCAGTGGGGGGCAGATGGGGTATGGCTACACCTTC.